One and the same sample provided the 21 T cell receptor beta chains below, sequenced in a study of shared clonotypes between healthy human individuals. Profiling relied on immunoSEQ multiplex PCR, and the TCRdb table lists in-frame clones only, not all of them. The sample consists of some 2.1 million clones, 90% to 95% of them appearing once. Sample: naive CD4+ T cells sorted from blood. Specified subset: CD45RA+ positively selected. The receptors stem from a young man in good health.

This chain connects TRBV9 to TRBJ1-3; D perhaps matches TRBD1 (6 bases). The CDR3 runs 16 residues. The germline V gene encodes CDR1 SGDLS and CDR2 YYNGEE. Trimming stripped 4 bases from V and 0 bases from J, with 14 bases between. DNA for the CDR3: TGTGCCAGCAGCCCGGAGGGGGGCGTCTCTGGAAACACCATATATTTT. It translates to CASSPEGGVSGNTIYF. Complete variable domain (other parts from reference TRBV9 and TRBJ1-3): DSGVTQTPKHLITATGQRVTLRCSPRSGDLSVYWYQQSLDQGLQFLIQYYNGEERAKGNILERFSAQQFPDLHSELNLSSLELGDSALYFCASSPEGGVSGNTIYFGEGSWLTVV.

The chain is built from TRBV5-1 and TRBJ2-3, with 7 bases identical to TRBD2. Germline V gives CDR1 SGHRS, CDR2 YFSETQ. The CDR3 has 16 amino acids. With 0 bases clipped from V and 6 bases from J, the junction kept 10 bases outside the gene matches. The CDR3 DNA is TGCGCCAGCAGCTTGGGTAGCGAGAGAGCGGGGGATACGCAGTATTTT. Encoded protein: CASSLGSERAGDTQYF.

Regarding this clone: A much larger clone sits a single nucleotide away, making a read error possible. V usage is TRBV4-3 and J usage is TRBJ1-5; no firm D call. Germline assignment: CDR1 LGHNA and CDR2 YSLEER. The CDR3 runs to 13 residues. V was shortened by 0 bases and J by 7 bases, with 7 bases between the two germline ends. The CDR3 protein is CASSQEVNQPQHF. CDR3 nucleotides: TGCGCCAGCAGCCAAGAAGTCAACCAGCCCCAGCATTTT.

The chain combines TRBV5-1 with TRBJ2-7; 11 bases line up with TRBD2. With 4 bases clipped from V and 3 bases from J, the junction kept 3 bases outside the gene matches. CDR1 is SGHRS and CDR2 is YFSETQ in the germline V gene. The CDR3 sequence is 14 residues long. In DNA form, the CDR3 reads TGCGCCAGCAGCGGAACTAGCGGGGGCTACGAGCAGTACTTC. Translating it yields CASSGTSGGYEQYF.

The CDR3, as DNA: TGTGCCAGCAGTTCTACTAGCGGGGCTAGCACAGATACGCAGTATTTT. This encodes CASSSTSGASTDTQYF. The chain recombines TRBV6-6 with TRBJ2-3; TRBD2 aligns across 10 bases. This CDR3 contains 16 residues. V gave up 4 bases and J gave up 0 bases; unmatched junction bases: 4. CDR1 and CDR2 from the germline V gene are MNHNY and SVGAGI (reference sequence).

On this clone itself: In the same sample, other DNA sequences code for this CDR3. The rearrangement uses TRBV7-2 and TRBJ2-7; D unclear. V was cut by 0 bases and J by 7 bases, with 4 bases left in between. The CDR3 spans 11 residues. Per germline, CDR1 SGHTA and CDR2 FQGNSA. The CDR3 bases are TGTGCCAGCAGCTTAGCGCTAGAGCAGTACTTC. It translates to CASSLALEQYF.

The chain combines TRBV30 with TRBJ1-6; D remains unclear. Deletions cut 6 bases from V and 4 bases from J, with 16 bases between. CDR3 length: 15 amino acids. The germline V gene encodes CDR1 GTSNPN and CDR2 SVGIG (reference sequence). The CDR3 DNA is TGTGCCTGTAGGGCGCCCGGGAGTTATAATTCACCCCTCCACTTT. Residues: CACRAPGSYNSPLHF.

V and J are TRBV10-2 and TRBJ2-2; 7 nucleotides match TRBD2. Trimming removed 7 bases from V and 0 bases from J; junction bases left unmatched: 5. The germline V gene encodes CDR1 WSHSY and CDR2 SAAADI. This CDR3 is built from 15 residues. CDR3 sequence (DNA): TGCGCCAGCAACCTGGGACTATCGAACACCGGGGAGCTGTTTTTT. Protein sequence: CASNLGLSNTGELFF.

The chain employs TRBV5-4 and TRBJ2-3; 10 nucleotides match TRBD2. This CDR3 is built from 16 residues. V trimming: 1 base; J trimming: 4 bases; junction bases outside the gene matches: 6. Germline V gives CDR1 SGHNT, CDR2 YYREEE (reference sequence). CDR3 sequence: CASSLYASGRADTQYF. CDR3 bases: TGTGCCAGCAGCTTGTATGCGAGCGGGAGGGCAGATACGCAGTATTTT.

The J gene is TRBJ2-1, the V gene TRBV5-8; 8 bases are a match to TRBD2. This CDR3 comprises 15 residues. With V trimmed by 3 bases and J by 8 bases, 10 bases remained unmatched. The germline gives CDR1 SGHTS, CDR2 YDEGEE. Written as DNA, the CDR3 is TGTGCCAGCAGCTCGGCCGGCGGGAGGTGGGATGAGCAGTTCTTC. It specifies CASSSAGGRWDEQFF.

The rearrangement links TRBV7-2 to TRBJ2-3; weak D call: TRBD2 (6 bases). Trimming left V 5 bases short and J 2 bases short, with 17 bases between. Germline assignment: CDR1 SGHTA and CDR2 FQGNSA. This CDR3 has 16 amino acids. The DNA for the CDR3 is TGTGCCAGCAGCCCCGCGGGACGGTCGACCACAGATACGCAGTATTTT. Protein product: CASSPAGRSTTDTQYF.

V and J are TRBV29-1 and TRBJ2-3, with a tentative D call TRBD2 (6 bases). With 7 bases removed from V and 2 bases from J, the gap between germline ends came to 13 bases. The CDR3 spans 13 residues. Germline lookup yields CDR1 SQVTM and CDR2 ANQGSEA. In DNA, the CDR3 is TGCAGCGCCAACCGGGAGCCCACAGATACGCAGTATTTT. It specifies CSANREPTDTQYF.

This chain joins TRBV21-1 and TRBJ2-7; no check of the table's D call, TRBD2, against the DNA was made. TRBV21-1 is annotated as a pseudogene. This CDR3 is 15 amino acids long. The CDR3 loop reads CASSITSGPSHEQYF. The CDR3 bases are TGTGCCAGCAGCATAACTAGCGGGCCCTCTCACGAGCAGTACTTC.

CDR3 protein: CASSEGIAERYEQFF. CDR3 sequence (DNA): TGTGCCAGCAGTGAAGGGATAGCGGAGCGCTATGAGCAGTTCTTC. The chain couples TRBV2 to TRBJ2-1; maybe TRBD2 (6 bases). V lost 1 base to trimming and J lost 8 bases, with 15 bases between them. There are 15 residues in the CDR3. CDR1 and CDR2 (germline): SNHLY, FYNNEI.

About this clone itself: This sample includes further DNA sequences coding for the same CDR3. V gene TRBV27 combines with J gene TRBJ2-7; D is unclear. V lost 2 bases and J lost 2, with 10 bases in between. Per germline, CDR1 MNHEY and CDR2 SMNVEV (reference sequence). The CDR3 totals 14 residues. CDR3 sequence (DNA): TGTGCCAGCAGTTTAAGTCCTGGCGCCTACGAGCAGTACTTC. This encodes CASSLSPGAYEQYF.

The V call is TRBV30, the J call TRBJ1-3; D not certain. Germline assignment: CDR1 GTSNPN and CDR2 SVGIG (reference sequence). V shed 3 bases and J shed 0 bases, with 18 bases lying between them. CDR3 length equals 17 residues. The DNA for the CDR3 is TGTGCCTGGAGCGCGCTGTTCGGGTTTTACTCTGGAAACACCATATATTTT. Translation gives CAWSALFGFYSGNTIYF.

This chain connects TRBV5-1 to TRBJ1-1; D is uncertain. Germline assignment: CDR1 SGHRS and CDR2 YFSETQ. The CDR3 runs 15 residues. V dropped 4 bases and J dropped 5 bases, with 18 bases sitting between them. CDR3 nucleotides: TGCGCCAGCAGCCCGGGCGGGGTTGCGGGGACTGAAGCTTTCTTT. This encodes CASSPGGVAGTEAFF.

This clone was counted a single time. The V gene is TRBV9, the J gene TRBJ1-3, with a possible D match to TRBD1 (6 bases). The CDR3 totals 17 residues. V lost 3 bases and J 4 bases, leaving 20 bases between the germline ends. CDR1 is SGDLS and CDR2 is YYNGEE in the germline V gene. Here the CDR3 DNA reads TGTGCCAGCAGCGAAACAGGGAAGGCCGCGGGCGGAAACACCATATATTTT. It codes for CASSETGKAAGGNTIYF.

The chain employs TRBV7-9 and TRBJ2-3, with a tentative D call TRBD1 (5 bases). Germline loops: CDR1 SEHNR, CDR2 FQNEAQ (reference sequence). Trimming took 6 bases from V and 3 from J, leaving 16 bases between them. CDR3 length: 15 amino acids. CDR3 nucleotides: TGTGCCAGCAGTTACATACAGGCCCGTACAGATACGCAGTATTTT. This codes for CASSYIQARTDTQYF.

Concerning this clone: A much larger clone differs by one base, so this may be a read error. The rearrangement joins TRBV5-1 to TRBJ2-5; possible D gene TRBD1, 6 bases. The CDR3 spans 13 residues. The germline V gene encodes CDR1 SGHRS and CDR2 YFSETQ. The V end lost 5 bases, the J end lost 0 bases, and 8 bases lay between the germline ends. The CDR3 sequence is CASRRTDQETQYF. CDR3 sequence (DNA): TGCGCCAGCAGGAGGACAGACCAAGAGACCCAGTACTTC.

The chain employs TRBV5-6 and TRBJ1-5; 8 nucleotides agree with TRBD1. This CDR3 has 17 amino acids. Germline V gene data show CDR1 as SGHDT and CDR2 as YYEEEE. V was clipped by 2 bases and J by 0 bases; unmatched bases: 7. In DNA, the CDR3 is TGTGCCAGCAGCTTCTGGACAGGGCAATATAGCAATCAGCCCCAGCATTTT. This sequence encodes CASSFWTGQYSNQPQHF.